The rows below give T cell receptor beta chains drawn from one sample of a study of blood T cell repertoires in COVID-19. TCRdb's table, derived via immunoSEQ multiplex PCR, lists solely in-frame clones and lacks some. The profile shows more than 200,000 clones, 85% to 90% of them singletons. Sequencing used peripheral blood. These receptors were taken from a man in his fifties with acute or convalescent COVID-19. CDR3s include the opening cysteine and the closing phenylalanine or tryptophan. D genes are given only for firm matches. The size of a clone is reported for some rows only, either as once, few or many, or as a class for expanded clones.

size,V,J,D,DNA,CDR3
-,TRBV12-3/TRBV12-4,TRBJ1-1,-,TGTGCCAGCAGATCAGAGGTGCGCACTGAAGCTTTCTTT,CASRSEVRTEAFF
-,TRBV27,TRBJ2-1,-,TGTGCCAGCAGTTTAAGACTCACGGGGTATGAGCAGTTCTTC,CASSLRLTGYEQFF
-,TRBV6-1,TRBJ1-2,TRBD1,TGTGCCAGCAGTGAAGAGGGGGCGAACTATGGCTACACCTTC,CASSEEGANYGYTF
-,TRBV7-2,TRBJ2-1,TRBD2,TGTGCCAGCAGCACGCGGACTAGCGGGGGGGATGAGCAGTTCTTC,CASSTRTSGGDEQFF
-,TRBV29-1,TRBJ2-7,-,TGCAGCGTTGAAGGCAGGGGCTACGAGCAGTACTTC,CSVEGRGYEQYF
-,TRBV6-5,TRBJ1-1,-,TGTGCCAGCATCCCAGGGAGGGAAAACACTGAAGCTTTCTTT,CASIPGRENTEAFF
-,TRBV7-9,TRBJ2-7,TRBD2,TGTGCCAGCACCGGACTAGCGGGGGGGCCTGGCGAGCAGTACTTC,CASTGLAGGPGEQYF
-,TRBV7-9,TRBJ1-1,-,TGTGCCAGCAGCTTACAACAGATGAACACTGAAGCTTTCTTT,CASSLQQMNTEAFF
-,TRBV10-3,TRBJ1-2,TRBD1,TGTGCCATCAGTAACTCCCAGACAGGGATAAACTATGGCTACACCTTC,CAISNSQTGINYGYTF
-,TRBV6-4,TRBJ2-3,-,TGTGCCAGCGGGCTGGGCGGACTCGCAGATACGCAGTATTTT,CASGLGGLADTQYF
-,TRBV19,TRBJ1-2,TRBD1,TGTGCCAGTAGTTCAGGGGGCGGATATGGCTACACCTTC,CASSSGGGYGYTF
-,TRBV29-1,TRBJ1-3,-,TGCAGCGTCGACACAGGTAGCTCTGGAAACACCATATATTTT,CSVDTGSSGNTIYF
-,TRBV28,TRBJ1-4,-,TGTGCCAGCAGCCTACGAGAAAAACTGTTTTTT,CASSLREKLFF
-,TRBV27,TRBJ1-6,TRBD1,TGTGCCAGCAGTTTGGGGGACAGAAATTCACCCCTTCACTTT,CASSLGDRNSPLHF
-,TRBV6-5,TRBJ1-4,TRBD1,TGTGCCAGCAGTTTTAAGGGACAGCCAATTAATGAAAAACTGTTTTTT,CASSFKGQPINEKLFF
-,TRBV18,TRBJ1-2,TRBD1,TGTGCCAGCTCACCGGGACAGGCCATTGTCTATGGCTACACCTTC,CASSPGQAIVYGYTF
-,TRBV5-6,TRBJ2-1,TRBD2,TGTGCCAGCAGCTTGAGACTACTAGCGGGGACCGCTCGTGAGCAGTTCTTC,CASSLRLLAGTAREQFF
-,TRBV6-1,TRBJ1-2,TRBD1,TGTGCCAGCAGTGAAAGGACAGGGAACTATGGCTACACCTTC,CASSERTGNYGYTF
-,TRBV25-1,TRBJ1-2,-,TGTGCCAGCAGTGGAGAAGCCTATGGCTACACCTTC,CASSGEAYGYTF
-,TRBV19,TRBJ1-4,-,TGTGCCACTCAGGGTTGGAGTGAAAAACTGTTTTTT,CATQGWSEKLFF
-,TRBV18,TRBJ2-1,TRBD2,TGTGCCAGCTCACCTCGGGGGGGGTGGAATGAGCAGTTCTTC,CASSPRGGWNEQFF
-,TRBV5-1,TRBJ1-1,TRBD1,TGCGCCAGCAGCCGGGACAGGGGGCAGGTGAACACTGAAGCTTTCTTT,CASSRDRGQVNTEAFF
-,TRBV28,TRBJ1-3,-,TGTGCCAGCAACGGGATCTCTGGAAACACCATATATTTT,CASNGISGNTIYF
-,TRBV7-9,TRBJ1-4,-,TGTGCCAGCACGGGCCAGGAAAAACTGTTTTTT,CASTGQEKLFF
-,TRBV5-6,TRBJ2-5,-,TGTGCCAGCAGCTTGGCCGGAGGGGAAGGGACCCAGTACTTC,CASSLAGGEGTQYF
-,TRBV10-1,TRBJ1-1,-,TGCGCCAGCAGTAGGACAGTGAACACTGAAGCTTTCTTT,CASSRTVNTEAFF
-,TRBV9,TRBJ2-1,-,TGTGCCAGCAGCGTAGGATACGGGGTTTTTAATGAGCAGTTCTTC,CASSVGYGVFNEQFF
-,TRBV25-1,TRBJ1-6,-,TGTGCCAGCAGTGTGAGTTATAATTCACCCCTCCACTTT,CASSVSYNSPLHF
-,TRBV14,TRBJ1-2,TRBD1,TGTGCCAGCAGCCAAGCAGCTAGGGACAGGCTAGGTACCTATGGCTACACCTTC,CASSQAARDRLGTYGYTF
-,TRBV29-1,TRBJ2-1,-,TGCAGCGCCCTAAGGGGGACGGGTTACAATGAGCAGTTCTTC,CSALRGTGYNEQFF
-,TRBV9,TRBJ1-2,-,TGTGCCAGCAGCGTACAGGGGAACTATGGCTACACCTTC,CASSVQGNYGYTF
few,TRBV14,TRBJ1-2,TRBD1,TGTGCCAGCAGCGCGGACAGGGGGCGTTCTGGCTACACCTTC,CASSADRGRSGYTF
-,TRBV5-8,TRBJ2-5,-,TGTGCCAGCAGCTTCTCTATAGAGACCCAGTACTTC,CASSFSIETQYF
-,TRBV6-1,TRBJ1-6,-,TGTGCCAGCAGTGAAGGGGCCTCAAATTCACCCCTCCACTTT,CASSEGASNSPLHF
-,TRBV6-5,TRBJ1-1,TRBD1,TGTGCCGGAGGCCCACAGGGGTACACTGAAGCTTTCTTT,CAGGPQGYTEAFF
once,TRBV5-1,TRBJ1-1,-,TGCGCCAGCAGCTTTGGGGGGGCAGATACTGAAGCTTTCTTT,CASSFGGADTEAFF
-,TRBV6-5,TRBJ1-4,TRBD1,TGTGCCAGCAGTTACTCGAACAGGGGAATTGAAAAACTGTTTTTT,CASSYSNRGIEKLFF
once,TRBV27,TRBJ1-4,-,TGTGCCAGCAGTTCTCCCGCAACTAATGAAAAACTGTTTTTT,CASSSPATNEKLFF
-,TRBV2,TRBJ2-7,-,TGTGCCAGCAGTGTTCGCAGGGGGGACGAGCAGTACTTC,CASSVRRGDEQYF
-,TRBV4-1,TRBJ2-2,-,TGCGCCAGCAGCCAATGGTCCGGGTCGAACACCGGGGAGCTGTTTTTT,CASSQWSGSNTGELFF
-,TRBV18,TRBJ2-7,TRBD1,TGTGCCAGCTCACCAACCCGACAGGGTAGCGAGCAGTACTTC,CASSPTRQGSEQYF
once,TRBV19,TRBJ2-1,-,TGTGCCAGTAGTGGGAGCGTCTCCACCTACAATGAGCAGTTCTTC,CASSGSVSTYNEQFF
-,TRBV4-1,TRBJ1-2,-,TGCGCCAGCAGCCAAGAGTGGACATTCCATGGCTACACCTTC,CASSQEWTFHGYTF
-,TRBV18,TRBJ1-4,TRBD1,TGTGCCAGCTCACCCGGACAGGGGGGTGAAAAACTGTTTTTT,CASSPGQGGEKLFF
-,TRBV7-8,TRBJ1-4,-,TGTGCCAGCAGCTCCGGAACTAAAGTTGCAACTAATGAAAAACTGTTTTTT,CASSSGTKVATNEKLFF
-,TRBV25-1,TRBJ1-2,-,TGTGCCAGCAGTGAATTAGGGGGATTCTATGGCTACACCTTC,CASSELGGFYGYTF
-,TRBV6-6,TRBJ1-2,-,TGTGCCAGCAGTTACATTGTCGCTAACTATGGCTACACCTTC,CASSYIVANYGYTF
-,TRBV19,TRBJ2-5,TRBD1,TGTGCCAGTAGTCCCAGGGGGCGGCAAGAGACCCAGTACTTC,CASSPRGRQETQYF
-,TRBV10-2,TRBJ2-5,-,TGCGCCAGCAGTGAGTTACAAGAGACCCAGTACTTC,CASSELQETQYF
-,TRBV7-2,TRBJ1-1,-,TGTGCCAGCAGCTTGGCAGGTGGGAACACTGAAGCTTTCTTT,CASSLAGGNTEAFF
-,TRBV9,TRBJ1-3,TRBD1,TGTGCCAGCAGCCCCCCAAGAGGACAGGACCGAGGGTCGGGAAACACCATATATTTT,CASSPPRGQDRGSGNTIYF
-,TRBV9,TRBJ1-1,TRBD1,TGTGCCAGCAGCGTAGTCACAGGGGTCACTGAAGCTTTCTTT,CASSVVTGVTEAFF
-,TRBV5-1,TRBJ1-1,-,TGCGCCAGCAGCCCAGGGTTACAAAACACTGAAGCTTTCTTT,CASSPGLQNTEAFF
-,TRBV10-2,TRBJ1-5,-,TGCGCCAGCAGTGATTTTGGGGGGGCGGCTCAGCCCCAGCATTTT,CASSDFGGAAQPQHF
-,TRBV5-1,TRBJ2-3,TRBD1,TGCGCCAGCAGCTTGGAACAGGGGAGAGATACGCAGTATTTT,CASSLEQGRDTQYF